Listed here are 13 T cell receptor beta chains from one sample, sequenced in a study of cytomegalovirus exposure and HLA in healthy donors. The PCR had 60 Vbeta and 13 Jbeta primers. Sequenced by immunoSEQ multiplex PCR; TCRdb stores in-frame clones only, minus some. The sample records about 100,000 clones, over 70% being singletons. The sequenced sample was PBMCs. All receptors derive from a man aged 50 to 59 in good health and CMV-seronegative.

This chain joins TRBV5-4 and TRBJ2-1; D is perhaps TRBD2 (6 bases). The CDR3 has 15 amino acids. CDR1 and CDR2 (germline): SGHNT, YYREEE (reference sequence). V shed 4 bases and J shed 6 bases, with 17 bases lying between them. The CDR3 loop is CASSTPKAGFNEQFF. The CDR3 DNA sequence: TGTGCCAGCAGCACCCCTAAAGCGGGCTTCAATGAGCAGTTCTTC.

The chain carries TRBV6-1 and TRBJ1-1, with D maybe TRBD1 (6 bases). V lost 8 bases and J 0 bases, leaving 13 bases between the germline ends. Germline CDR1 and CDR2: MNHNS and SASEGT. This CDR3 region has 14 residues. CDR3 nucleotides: TGTGCCAGCGGGGGGGGCGTTATGAACACTGAAGCTTTCTTT. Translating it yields CASGGGVMNTEAFF.

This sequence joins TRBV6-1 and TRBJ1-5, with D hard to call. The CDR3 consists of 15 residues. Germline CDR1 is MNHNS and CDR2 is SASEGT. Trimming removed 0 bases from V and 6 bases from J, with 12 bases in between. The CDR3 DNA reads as TGTGCCAGCAGTGAAGCTATCCGGGAAAGTCAGCCCCAGCATTTT. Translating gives CASSEAIRESQPQHF.

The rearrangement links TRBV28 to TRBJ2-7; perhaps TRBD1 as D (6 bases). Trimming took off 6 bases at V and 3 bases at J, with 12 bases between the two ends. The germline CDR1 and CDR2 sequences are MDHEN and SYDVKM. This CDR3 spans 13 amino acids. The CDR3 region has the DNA TGTGCCAGCAGCATTCAGGGGTTCTACGAGCAGTACTTC. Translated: CASSIQGFYEQYF.

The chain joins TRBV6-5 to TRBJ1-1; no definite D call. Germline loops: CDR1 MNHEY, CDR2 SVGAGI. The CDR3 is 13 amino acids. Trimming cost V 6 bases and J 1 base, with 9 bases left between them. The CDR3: CASRTRQNTEAFF. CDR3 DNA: TGTGCCAGCAGGACCCGACAGAACACTGAAGCTTTCTTT.

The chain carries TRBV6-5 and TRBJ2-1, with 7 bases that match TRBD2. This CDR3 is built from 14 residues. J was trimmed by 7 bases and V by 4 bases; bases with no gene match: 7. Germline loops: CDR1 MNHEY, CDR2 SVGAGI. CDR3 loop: CASSSPAGMNEQFF. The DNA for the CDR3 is TGTGCCAGCAGTTCCCCAGCGGGAATGAATGAGCAGTTCTTC.

For the CDR3, the DNA is TGTGCCACCAGCAGAGTGGGCAGATCCTACGAGCAGTACTTC. Translation: CATSRVGRSYEQYF. The chain is built from TRBV15 and TRBJ2-7; D is unresolved. Trimming stripped 1 base from V and 1 base from J, with 8 bases between. This CDR3 has 14 amino acids. In germline, CDR1 is LNHNV, CDR2 YYDKDF (reference sequence). Filled out from reference TRBV15 and TRBJ2-7, the complete variable domain reads DAMVIQNPRYQVTQFGKPVTLSCSQTLNHNVMYWYQQKSSQAPKLLFHYYDKDFNNEADTPDNFQSRRPNTSFCFLDIRSPGLGDTAMYLCATSRVGRSYEQYFGPGTRLTVT.

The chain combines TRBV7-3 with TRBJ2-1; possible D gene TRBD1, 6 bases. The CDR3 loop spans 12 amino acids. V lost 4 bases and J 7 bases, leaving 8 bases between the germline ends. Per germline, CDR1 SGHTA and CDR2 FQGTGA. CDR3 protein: CASSSQGNEQFF. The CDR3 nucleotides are TGTGCCAGCAGCTCACAGGGAAATGAGCAGTTCTTC. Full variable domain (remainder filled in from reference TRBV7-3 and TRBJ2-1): GAGVSQTPSNKVTEKGKYVELRCDPISGHTALYWYRQSLGQGPEFLIYFQGTGAADDSGLPNDRFFAVRPEGSVSTLKIQRTERGDSAVYLCASSSQGNEQFFGPGTRLTVL.

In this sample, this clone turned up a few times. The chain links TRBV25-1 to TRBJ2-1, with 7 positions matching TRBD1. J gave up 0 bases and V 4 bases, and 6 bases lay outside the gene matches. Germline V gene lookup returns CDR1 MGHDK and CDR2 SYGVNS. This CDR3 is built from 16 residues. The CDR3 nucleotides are TGTGCCAGCAGTGGACAGGGACGGAGCTCCTACAATGAGCAGTTCTTC. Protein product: CASSGQGRSSYNEQFF.

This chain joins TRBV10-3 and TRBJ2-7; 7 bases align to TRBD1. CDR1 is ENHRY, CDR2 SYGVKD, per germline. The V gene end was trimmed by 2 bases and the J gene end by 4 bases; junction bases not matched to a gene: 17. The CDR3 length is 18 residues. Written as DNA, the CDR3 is TGTGCCATCAGTGAGGGGGTGGTGATAGGGGGCGCAACGTACGAGCAGTACTTC. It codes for CAISEGVVIGGATYEQYF.

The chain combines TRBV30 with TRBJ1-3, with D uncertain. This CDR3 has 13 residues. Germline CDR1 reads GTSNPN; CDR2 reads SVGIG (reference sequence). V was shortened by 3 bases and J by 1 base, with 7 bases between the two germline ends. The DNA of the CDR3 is TGTGCCTGGAGGGTACGGTCTGGAAACACCATATATTTT. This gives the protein CAWRVRSGNTIYF. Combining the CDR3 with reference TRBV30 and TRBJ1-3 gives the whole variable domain SQTIHQWPATLVQPVGSPLSLECTVEGTSNPNLYWYRQAAGRGLQLLFYSVGIGQISSEVPQNLSASRPQDRQFILSSKKLLLSDSGFYLCAWRVRSGNTIYFGEGSWLTVV.

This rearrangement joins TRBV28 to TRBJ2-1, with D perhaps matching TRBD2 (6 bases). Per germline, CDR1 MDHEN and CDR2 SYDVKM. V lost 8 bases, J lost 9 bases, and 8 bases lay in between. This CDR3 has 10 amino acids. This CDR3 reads CASGGSEQFF. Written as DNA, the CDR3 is TGTGCCAGCGGAGGGAGTGAGCAGTTCTTC.

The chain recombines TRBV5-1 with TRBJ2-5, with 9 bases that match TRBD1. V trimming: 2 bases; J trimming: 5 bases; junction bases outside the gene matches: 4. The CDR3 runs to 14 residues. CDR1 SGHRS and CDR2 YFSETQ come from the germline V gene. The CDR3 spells CASSLQGARETQYF. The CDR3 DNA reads TGCGCCAGCAGCTTACAGGGGGCTCGGGAGACCCAGTACTTC.